This is a list of T cell receptor beta chains from one sample in a study of blood T cell repertoires in COVID-19. Profiled with immunoSEQ multiplex PCR; TCRdb holds only in-frame clones, not every one. The sample comprises approximately 83,000 clones, over 75% of which are singletons, and about 6.7% rests with the top ten. The sample comprised peripheral blood. The receptors were sampled from a man aged 65 to 79 with acute or convalescent COVID-19. CDR3s include the opening cysteine and the closing phenylalanine or tryptophan. Fields, in order: D gene, J gene, clone size, V gene, CDR3 DNA, CDR3 protein. A D gene is named only where the DNA matches it firmly. Only some rows state a clone size, as once, few, many or a class for expanded clones.

D: -; J: TRBJ1-1; size: -; V: TRBV6-5; DNA: TGTGCCAGCAGTTGGGGACAAAACACTGAAGCTTTCTTT; CDR3: CASSWGQNTEAFF
D: TRBD2; J: TRBJ2-1; size: -; V: TRBV28; DNA: TGTGCCAGCAGTTCTCCCGGGACTAGCGGGGACTCCCTTAGGGATGAGCAGTTCTTC; CDR3: CASSSPGTSGDSLRDEQFF
D: -; J: TRBJ2-2; size: -; V: TRBV27; DNA: TGTGCCAGCAGTTTAATCCAGAACACCGGGGAGCTGTTTTTT; CDR3: CASSLIQNTGELFF
D: TRBD1; J: TRBJ1-5; size: -; V: TRBV19; DNA: TGTGCCAGTAGTATACACCTCGGGACAGGACTGTATAGCAATCAGCCCCAGCATTTT; CDR3: CASSIHLGTGLYSNQPQHF
D: -; J: TRBJ1-1; size: -; V: TRBV27; DNA: TGTGCCAGCAGTTCTATCGGGGGGTCAGACACTGAAGCTTTCTTT; CDR3: CASSSIGGSDTEAFF
D: TRBD2; J: TRBJ2-7; size: -; V: TRBV10-3; DNA: TGTGCCATCAGTGAGTCGGGGAGGGACGAGCAGTACTTC; CDR3: CAISESGRDEQYF
D: TRBD1; J: TRBJ2-1; size: -; V: TRBV2; DNA: TGTGCCAGCACCACCCGACAGGGGGCAGGCAATGAGCAGTTCTTC; CDR3: CASTTRQGAGNEQFF
D: TRBD2; J: TRBJ2-1; size: -; V: TRBV29-1; DNA: TGCAGCGTTGAACTAAGGTCTAGCGGGAGGCATGAGCAGTTCTTC; CDR3: CSVELRSSGRHEQFF
D: -; J: TRBJ1-1; size: -; V: TRBV4-3; DNA: TGCGCCAGCAGCCAACCAGGGCTCACTGAAGCTTTCTTT; CDR3: CASSQPGLTEAFF
D: TRBD1; J: TRBJ1-2; size: -; V: TRBV6-6; DNA: TGTGCCAGCAGCCCGGGACAGAACTATGGCTACACCTTC; CDR3: CASSPGQNYGYTF
D: -; J: TRBJ2-7; size: -; V: TRBV4-3; DNA: TGCGCCAGCAGCCAAGAGAAGGGGGAGCCGTACTACGAGCAGTACTTC; CDR3: CASSQEKGEPYYEQYF
D: TRBD2; J: TRBJ2-3; size: -; V: TRBV7-9; DNA: TGTGCCAGCAGCCCTAGCGGGAGGGGAGATACGCAGTATTTT; CDR3: CASSPSGRGDTQYF
D: -; J: TRBJ1-1; size: -; V: TRBV30; DNA: TGTGCCTGGAACCCCGGTTTGAACACTGAAGCTTTCTTT; CDR3: CAWNPGLNTEAFF
D: TRBD2; J: TRBJ2-7; size: -; V: TRBV25-1; DNA: TGTGCCAGCAGACGTACGGGGGGGCCTAACGAGCAGTACTTC; CDR3: CASRRTGGPNEQYF
D: -; J: TRBJ2-7; size: -; V: TRBV4-3; DNA: TGCGCCAGCAGCCAAGGAATCATGGACAGTATATCCTACGAGCAGTACTTC; CDR3: CASSQGIMDSISYEQYF
D: TRBD1; J: TRBJ2-6; size: -; V: TRBV19; DNA: TGTGCCAGTAGTACGACAGGGATCTTAACTGGGGCCAACGTCCTGACTTTC; CDR3: CASSTTGILTGANVLTF
D: -; J: TRBJ2-7; size: -; V: TRBV19; DNA: TGTGCCAGTAGTGTAGGCGGTACTCTTTGGGAGCAGTACTTC; CDR3: CASSVGGTLWEQYF
D: TRBD2; J: TRBJ2-1; size: -; V: TRBV6-5; DNA: TGTGCCAGCAGTTACTCGGGTTCTAGCGGGAATCAGTTCTTC; CDR3: CASSYSGSSGNQFF
D: -; J: TRBJ1-6; size: once; V: TRBV2; DNA: TGTGCCAGCAGTCCCCGAGGACCCCTCCACTTT; CDR3: CASSPRGPLHF
D: -; J: TRBJ2-4; size: -; V: TRBV2; DNA: TGTGCCAGCGGAGCCGTTGGAGCAAACATTCAGTACTTC; CDR3: CASGAVGANIQYF
D: -; J: TRBJ2-7; size: -; V: TRBV7-9; DNA: TGTGCCAGCAGCCCCCGAGCCTACGAGCAGTACTTC; CDR3: CASSPRAYEQYF
D: -; J: TRBJ2-5; size: once; V: TRBV9; DNA: TGTGCCAGCAGCCCCAGAGCGGGTCGGGAGACCCAGTACTTC; CDR3: CASSPRAGRETQYF
D: -; J: TRBJ2-6; size: -; V: TRBV7-5; DNA: TGTGCCAGAAGCTGCCGGGACAGGTACTCTGGGGCCAACGTCCTGACTTTC; CDR3: CARSCRDRYSGANVLTF
D: -; J: TRBJ1-1; size: few; V: TRBV7-2; DNA: TGTGCCAGCAGCTTCGACAAGAACACTGAAGCTTTCTTT; CDR3: CASSFDKNTEAFF
D: -; J: TRBJ1-4; size: once; V: TRBV10-3; DNA: TGTGCCATCAGTTCAGGGATTAATGAAAAACTGTTTTTT; CDR3: CAISSGINEKLFF
D: -; J: TRBJ2-7; size: -; V: TRBV6-5; DNA: TGTGCCAGCAGTTACCTACAGGGCCCCTACGAGCAGTACTTC; CDR3: CASSYLQGPYEQYF
D: -; J: TRBJ2-7; size: -; V: TRBV6-2/TRBV6-3; DNA: TGTGCCAGCAGTCCGATACTGGCTAGGAGCTCCTACGAGCAGTACTTC; CDR3: CASSPILARSSYEQYF
D: -; J: TRBJ1-2; size: -; V: TRBV2; DNA: TGTGCCAGCGCTTCGAGCCTGATAGGCTACACCTTC; CDR3: CASASSLIGYTF
D: -; J: TRBJ1-1; size: -; V: TRBV27; DNA: TGTGCCAGCAGTTTGGGGACACCAAACACTGAAGCTTTCTTT; CDR3: CASSLGTPNTEAFF
D: TRBD2; J: TRBJ2-7; size: -; V: TRBV18; DNA: TGTGCCAGCTCACCAGGACTAGCGGCGTCCTACGAGCAGTACTTC; CDR3: CASSPGLAASYEQYF
D: -; J: TRBJ1-5; size: -; V: TRBV24-1; DNA: TGTGCCACCAGTGATCCGACACAGGTCGAGAATCAGCCCCAGCATTTT; CDR3: CATSDPTQVENQPQHF
D: -; J: TRBJ1-1; size: -; V: TRBV18; DNA: TGTGCCAGCTCACCACCGCTTACAGCGAACACTGAAGCTTTCTTT; CDR3: CASSPPLTANTEAFF
D: -; J: TRBJ2-1; size: once; V: TRBV11-2; DNA: TGTGCCAGCAGCTTCGTGGACATTTCCTACAATGAGCAGTTCTTC; CDR3: CASSFVDISYNEQFF
D: -; J: TRBJ2-3; size: -; V: TRBV19; DNA: TGTGCCAGTAGTCGACAGCCCAGCACAGATACGCAGTATTTT; CDR3: CASSRQPSTDTQYF
D: TRBD2; J: TRBJ2-3; size: few; V: TRBV18; DNA: TGTGCCAGCTCACCAGGACTAGCGGGAGTGGTCACAGATACGCAGTATTTT; CDR3: CASSPGLAGVVTDTQYF
D: -; J: TRBJ2-2; size: -; V: TRBV5-4; DNA: TGTGCCAGCAGCTTGGGTCAGAACACCGGGGAGCTGTTTTTT; CDR3: CASSLGQNTGELFF
D: -; J: TRBJ2-1; size: -; V: TRBV5-1; DNA: TGCGCCAGCAGCGGAAGGGGGTACAATGAGCAGTTCTTC; CDR3: CASSGRGYNEQFF
D: TRBD1; J: TRBJ1-5; size: -; V: TRBV4-1; DNA: TGCGCCAGCAGCCAAGTTGACAGGGGGGGACAGCCCCAGCATTTT; CDR3: CASSQVDRGGQPQHF
D: -; J: TRBJ1-3; size: few; V: TRBV4-3; DNA: TGCGCCAGCAGCCTCGACAGGTTCTCTGGAAACACCATATATTTT; CDR3: CASSLDRFSGNTIYF
D: TRBD2; J: TRBJ2-3; size: -; V: TRBV10-3; DNA: TGTGCCATCTCCGGGACTAGCGGGGGGTTGACAGATACGCAGTATTTT; CDR3: CAISGTSGGLTDTQYF
D: -; J: TRBJ1-3; size: -; V: TRBV3-1/TRBV3-2; DNA: TGTGCCAGCAAAGACGCGGCAGTCTCCTCTGGAAACACCATATATTTT; CDR3: CASKDAAVSSGNTIYF
D: -; J: TRBJ2-3; size: -; V: TRBV18; DNA: TGTGCCAGCTCACCGGTTTCGGGTAGCACAGATACGCAGTATTTT; CDR3: CASSPVSGSTDTQYF
D: -; J: TRBJ1-2; size: -; V: TRBV11-2; DNA: TGTGCCAGCAGCTTAGGGTCAGGGATAGACTATGGCTACACCTTC; CDR3: CASSLGSGIDYGYTF
D: TRBD2; J: TRBJ2-7; size: once; V: TRBV28; DNA: TGTGCCAGCAGTTTCCCCTGGCTAGCGGGAGGGCCGAGGGGAGAGCAGTACTTC; CDR3: CASSFPWLAGGPRGEQYF
D: -; J: TRBJ1-1; size: few; V: TRBV7-2; DNA: TGTGCCAGCAGCCCACAGGGCCTGGAAGCTTTCTTT; CDR3: CASSPQGLEAFF
D: -; J: TRBJ1-5; size: -; V: TRBV7-9; DNA: TGTGCCAGTTCACAATCAAATAGCAATCAGCCCCAGCATTTT; CDR3: CASSQSNSNQPQHF
D: -; J: TRBJ1-6; size: -; V: TRBV2; DNA: TGTGCCAGCAGTGTTCTTCAGGGAGGAGAGTCACCCCTCCACTTT; CDR3: CASSVLQGGESPLHF
D: TRBD2; J: TRBJ2-3; size: -; V: TRBV27; DNA: TGTGCCAGCAGTAATGGCGGGGGGAGCACAGATACGCAGTATTTT; CDR3: CASSNGGGSTDTQYF
D: TRBD2; J: TRBJ2-1; size: -; V: TRBV9; DNA: TGTGCCAGCAGCCCCAGGGTAGCGGGAGGGCCTAATGAGCAGTTCTTC; CDR3: CASSPRVAGGPNEQFF
D: -; J: TRBJ2-3; size: -; V: TRBV5-1; DNA: TGCGCCAGCAGCTTGGGACAGGTATTCACAGATACGCAGTATTTT; CDR3: CASSLGQVFTDTQYF
D: TRBD2; J: TRBJ2-1; size: -; V: TRBV9; DNA: TGTGCCAGCAGCACTCGCGGGGGAGGGTCGTTCAATGAGCAGTTCTTC; CDR3: CASSTRGGGSFNEQFF
D: -; J: TRBJ2-6; size: -; V: TRBV7-2; DNA: TGTGCCAGCAGCCAACACAGGGCTGGGGCCAACGTCCTGACTTTC; CDR3: CASSQHRAGANVLTF
D: -; J: TRBJ2-6; size: once; V: TRBV19; DNA: TGTGCCAGTAGTGTCTACTCTGGGGCCAACGTCCTGACTTTC; CDR3: CASSVYSGANVLTF
D: TRBD2; J: TRBJ2-2; size: -; V: TRBV11-2; DNA: TGTGCCAGCAGCCCTTCTAGCGGGAGGGCCCCCGGGGAGCTGTTTTTT; CDR3: CASSPSSGRAPGELFF
D: TRBD2; J: TRBJ2-7; size: once; V: TRBV28; DNA: TGTGCCAGCAGTCCCCGGTTGCTAGCGGGATCGGACGAGCAGTACTTC; CDR3: CASSPRLLAGSDEQYF
D: TRBD1; J: TRBJ1-1; size: -; V: TRBV3-1/TRBV3-2; DNA: TGTGCCAGCAGTTTTGCCCTTCGGACAGGGGACGCTTTCTTT; CDR3: CASSFALRTGDAFF
D: TRBD1; J: TRBJ1-2; size: once; V: TRBV9; DNA: TGTGCCAGCAGCCGGGGACAGGGGTGGACGTTCTATGGCTACACCTTC; CDR3: CASSRGQGWTFYGYTF